The entry that follows covers one T cell receptor beta chain sequence. Its specificity is unknown. Different DNA sequences within this sample yield the same CDR3. The sample originates from a study of shared clonotypes between healthy human individuals. Measured with immunoSEQ multiplex PCR; TCRdb has only the in-frame clones, and not every one. This table has around 940,000 clones, 76% appearing once. The study, taken as a whole, reports: The rarefaction results pointed to incomplete sorted-subset sequencing despite large depth. Shared clonotypes: 4.5% to 5% naive CD4, about 3.3% naive CD8, 2.3% memory CD4, under 0.45% memory CD8.

This CDR3 has 15 residues. The junction had 0 bases not matched to a gene; V was cut back by 0 bases and J by 1 base. Germline V lookup: CDR1 SGHRS, CDR2 YFSETQ. The chain recombines TRBV5-1 with TRBJ2-3; 9 bases are shared with TRBD2. The TCR was taken from a man between 18 and 29 years old in good health. Sequencing was carried out using memory CD4+ T cells sorted from blood. Indicated subset: CD45RA-negative fraction. The CDR3 reads CASSLGGRGTDTQYF. The CDR3 bases are TGCGCCAGCAGCTTGGGCGGGAGGGGCACAGATACGCAGTATTTT.